The TCR beta chain under discussion was sequenced for a study of T cell responses to AZD1222 COVID-19 vaccine (dated by TCRdb to the early 2020s). Looking at the study overall: AZD1222 recipients given second doses at about 4 weeks or at about 12 weeks were pooled, since spike-specific TCR depth and breadth were not found to differ between the two schedules. TCR sequencing covered over 230 trial participants: 200 to 220 given two doses of AZD1222 and about 26 given two doses of MenACWY control vaccine. Enrollment into the trials was organized by age into subgroups of 18-55, 56-69 and 70-plus years, and those subgroups contained around 150, 28 and 57 TCR-sequenced participants, respectively. On the study overall, not on this receptor specifically: Nearly half of unique spike-specific TCRs reportedly recognized epitopes outside regions mutated in the B.1.351 and B.1.1.7 variants. CD4 TCRs associated with the vaccine covered the entire spike protein, and the dominant responses were in regions 160-218 and 743-854. A significant rise in spike-specific TCR breadth and depth was observed after two AZD1222 doses relative to day 0 and relative to MenACWY recipients. Conclusions about previously exposed vaccinees were limited because only six AZD1222 recipients were SARS-CoV-2 seropositive at baseline. The 56-69-year group was small, and its depth increase did not reach significance, likely because of low power. Because no samples from the day 14 peak response were available, repertoires could be characterized only after the peak T cell response. Most participants were white British and females outnumbered males, and the authors suggested that clonal diversity may have been underestimated.

CDR3 length: 13 amino acids, cysteine to phenylalanine. The read is trimmed to its CDR3 DNA, 39 bases read in frame from base 1. V is cut by 1 base and J by 4 bases, and the space between the germline ends is 7 bases. CDR1 is given as SEHNR and CDR2 as FQNEAQ, both from the germline V gene (reference sequence). For this clone: Its antigen is still unknown. Base qualities are missing; no much larger clone stands one base away.

The CDR3 regions of human TCRbeta chains were analyzed by immunosequencing. The paper's data handling went like this. TCRs in the repertoires were matched against a reference library of SARS-CoV-2-specific TCRs that had been generated with the MIRA antigen-specificity platform. Breadth was defined as the fraction of unique TCRs that were SARS-CoV-2-associated, and depth was defined as the fraction of total T cells that were SARS-CoV-2-associated. Using the MIRA data, each spike-specific TCR was mapped to the spike region that the TCR reacts to and placed in a CD4 or CD8 class. Log10-transformed breadth and depth values were compared by one-way ANOVA with Sidak's multiple comparisons tests. TCRdb's version of the immuneACCESS table is confined to in-frame rearrangements and falls short of the full clone set. An unresolved V gene accounts for under half of the shortfall where checked; the remainder is of unknown origin. That table supplies the V and J calls and clone size; D and trimming were determined from the DNA. Across this sample there are roughly 200,000 clones, with around 88% seen only once. The leading ten clones occupy approximately 8% of the sample.

The time point label corresponds to: baseline before first vaccination. Vaccinee samples came from UK trials COV001 and COV002, including a single-blind randomized controlled phase 2/3 trial of AZD1222 (ChAdOx1 nCoV-19) in healthy adults. Trial participant PBMC samples were collected at day 0 and day 28 after the second dose for TCRbeta chain sequencing. Recombination joined TRBV7-9 with TRBJ1-1; the D region possibly corresponds to TRBD1 (5 bases align). This clonotype was sampled from an adult in good health. The sample in question was peripheral blood, obtained on day 0 of AZD1222 vaccination. For the CDR3, the sequence is CASSLVGVTEAFF. At the DNA level, the sequence is TGTGCCAGCAGCTTAGTGGGGGTCACTGAAGCTTTCTTT. This CDR3, with the reference TRBV7-9 and TRBJ1-1 proteins standing in past its ends, gives the full variable domain DTGVSQNPRHKITKRGQNVTFRCDPISEHNRLYWYRQTLGQGPEFLTYFQNEAQLEKSRLLSDRFSAERPKGSFSTLEIQRTEQGDSAMYLCASSLVGVTEAFFGQGTRLTVV.